The present entry profiles one T cell receptor (beta chain) with its context. Original methodology: Amplification of reference gene primers provided the estimated nucleated cell counts. This table comes from immunoSEQ multiplex PCR, and its TCRdb copy is limited to in-frame clones, with some not included. D and trimming come from the DNA, and the V and J calls and clone size come from that table. The table has about 170,000 clones, about 88% seen once. CDR3 length equals 15 residues. The V gene lost 1 base and the J gene lost 0 bases, with 9 bases spanning the gap. Germline CDR1 is MNHEY and CDR2 is SMNVEV (reference sequence). These data come from a study of blood T cell repertoires in COVID-19. Study-level information: The origin of the acute and convalescent COVID-19 samples was the United States, Italy and Spain. The analysed material was cDNA or gDNA that came from T cells, B-cell-depleted T cells, or PBMCs.

The rearrangement links TRBV27 to TRBJ1-1; D is unresolved. Material: peripheral blood. The TCR comes from a woman aged 80 or over in a cohort sampled during active or convalescent COVID-19. This chain's CDR3 is CASSLWPGMNTEAFF. CDR3 sequence (DNA): TGTGCCAGCAGTTTATGGCCGGGTATGAACACTGAAGCTTTCTTT.